A single sample is the source of the 31 T cell receptor beta chains below, sequenced in a study of OX40 agonist ivuxolimab in advanced cancers. The data were produced by immunoSEQ multiplex PCR, yet TCRdb's version contains in-frame clones alone and is incomplete. The sample carries around 19,000 clones, about 74% recorded once. Sequences were derived from CD4+ or CD8+ T cells sorted from blood, sampled in a trial of the OX40 agonist ivuxolimab. These receptors were obtained from an adult with an advanced solid tumor such as melanoma, head and neck, liver or kidney cancer.

V and J are TRBV6-5 and TRBJ2-7, with 12 bases that match TRBD1. This CDR3 contains 14 residues. Germline lookup yields CDR1 MNHEY and CDR2 SVGAGI. Losses at the gene ends were 4 bases for V and 4 bases for J; bases not matched to a gene: 2. The CDR3 DNA is TGTGCCAGCAGTTTGGGACAGGGGGCTTACGAGCAGTACTTC. Translated, it gives CASSLGQGAYEQYF.

The chain employs TRBV4-3 and TRBJ2-5, with 11 bases identical to TRBD2. The V gene's germline CDR1 is LGHNA and CDR2 YSLEER. The CDR3 contains 19 residues. Unmatched junction bases numbered 13, after V lost 0 bases and J lost 4 bases. The DNA of the CDR3 is TGCGCCAGCAGCCAAGAAAGTGTGTCTAGCGGGGGGCCCAGAGAGACCCAGTACTTC. Residues: CASSQESVSSGGPRETQYF.

This CDR3 is CASSLEGANYGYTF. As DNA, the CDR3 is TGTGCCAGCAGCTTAGAGGGTGCTAACTATGGCTACACCTTC. V is TRBV13 and J is TRBJ1-2; no reliable D call. In germline, CDR1 is PRHDT, CDR2 FYEKMQ (reference sequence). The CDR3 runs 14 residues. The ends were cut back, 1 base at V and 0 bases at J, with 6 bases in the middle.

V and J are TRBV28 and TRBJ2-3; TRBD1 might be the D (6 bases). The CDR3 is 14 amino acids. The germline CDR1 and CDR2 sequences are MDHEN and SYDVKM. The V end lost 5 bases, the J end lost 4 bases, and 13 bases lay between the germline ends. For the CDR3, the DNA is TGTGCCAGCAGTCAGGGGTTCAGCGCAGATACGCAGTATTTT. This gives the protein CASSQGFSADTQYF.

V gene TRBV28 combines with J gene TRBJ2-5, with 8 bases that match TRBD1. The CDR3 sequence is 16 residues long. Trimming took 4 bases from V and 3 from J; bases not matched to a gene: 10. CDR1 and CDR2 (germline): MDHEN, SYDVKM. CDR3 DNA sequence: TGTGCCAGCAGTTCGGACAGGGACAACCTCGAAGAGACCCAGTACTTC. It is translated as CASSSDRDNLEETQYF. Variable domain in full (rest from reference TRBV28 and TRBJ2-5): DVKVTQSSRYLVKRTGEKVFLECVQDMDHENMFWYRQDPGLGLRLIYFSYDVKMKEKGDIPEGYSVSREKKERFSLILESASTNQTSMYLCASSSDRDNLEETQYFGPGTRLLVL.

The chain combines TRBV4-1 with TRBJ2-5; the match to TRBD1 covers 9 bases. Trimming removed 0 bases from V and 8 bases from J; junction bases left unmatched: 7. This CDR3 has 15 amino acids. Germline V gene data show CDR1 as MGHRA and CDR2 as YSYEKL. In nucleotides, the CDR3 is TGCGCCAGCAGCCAAGATAGGACAGGGGTCGCAACCCAGTACTTC. Residues: CASSQDRTGVATQYF.

For the CDR3, the DNA is TGTGCCAGCAGTTTAAACTGGGGCAATGAGCAGTTCTTC. As protein: CASSLNWGNEQFF. This chain connects TRBV2 to TRBJ2-1; D is undetermined. The germline V gene has CDR1 SNHLY and CDR2 FYNNEI. The V and J ends lost 5 bases and 6 bases respectively, with 11 bases between them. The CDR3 is made up of 13 amino acids.

This chain links TRBV5-4 with TRBJ2-5; TRBD1 matches 7 bases. This CDR3 has 15 residues. Per the germline V gene, CDR1 is SGHNT and CDR2 is YYREEE (reference sequence). Unmatched junction bases numbered 9, after V lost 2 bases and J lost 5 bases. The CDR3 nucleotides read TGTGCCAGCAGCTTCGCCGGGACAGCCTTCGAGACCCAGTACTTC. Its translation: CASSFAGTAFETQYF. Drawing the rest from reference TRBV5-4 and TRBJ2-5, the complete variable domain is ETGVTQSPTHLIKTRGQQVTLRCSSQSGHNTVSWYQQALGQGPQFIFQYYREEENGRGNFPPRFSGLQFPNYSSELNVNALELDDSALYLCASSFAGTAFETQYFGPGTRLLVL.

The rearrangement links TRBV13 to TRBJ2-3; 7 bases are shared with TRBD1. The CDR3 runs to 13 residues. V shed 1 base and J 7 bases; nucleotides not matched to a gene: 2. Germline CDR1 is PRHDT and CDR2 is FYEKMQ (reference sequence). Here the CDR3 reads CASSLEGANTQYF. CDR3 coding DNA: TGTGCCAGCAGCTTAGAGGGGGCTAATACGCAGTATTTT.

V and J are TRBV9 and TRBJ1-1; a weak D match, TRBD1 (5 bases). The germline CDR1 and CDR2 sequences are SGDLS and YYNGEE. V lost 7 bases, J lost 7 bases, and 20 bases lay in between. CDR3 size: 14 residues. The CDR3 loop reads CASSQGGTELEAFF. In DNA, the CDR3 is TGTGCCAGCTCGCAGGGTGGGACGGAACTTGAAGCTTTCTTT. The full variable domain, in which reference TRBV9 and TRBJ1-1 provide the parts outside the CDR3, is DSGVTQTPKHLITATGQRVTLRCSPRSGDLSVYWYQQSLDQGLQFLIQYYNGEERAKGNILERFSAQQFPDLHSELNLSSLELGDSALYFCASSQGGTELEAFFGQGTRLTVV.

The genes are TRBV11-1 and TRBJ2-5; TRBD1 agrees at 9 bases. The J call is doubtful: the DNA matches TRBJ2-7 better. CDR3 length: 15 amino acids. Germline assignment: CDR1 SGHAT and CDR2 FQDESV (reference sequence). For the CDR3, the DNA is TGTGCCAGCCAACTCGGGACAGGGATCTCCTACGAGCAGTACTTC. It encodes CASQLGTGISYEQYF.

The gene calls are TRBV4-1 and TRBJ2-2, with D perhaps being TRBD1 or TRBD2 (5 bases each). Trimming pared 0 bases from V and 2 bases from J, leaving 13 bases between. The CDR3 length is 17 residues. Germline CDR1 and CDR2: MGHRA and YSYEKL. The CDR3 is CASSQEGVGANTGELFF. Written as DNA, the CDR3 is TGCGCCAGCAGCCAAGAGGGGGTAGGGGCTAACACCGGGGAGCTGTTTTTT.

This chain connects TRBV7-9 to TRBJ1-2, with D possibly being TRBD1 (5 bases). The V gene lost 4 bases and the J gene lost 1 base, with 19 bases spanning the gap. CDR3 length: 17 residues. Germline V gives CDR1 SEHNR, CDR2 FQNEAQ (reference sequence). The CDR3 is CASSWRPQGGLNYGYTF. CDR3 nucleotide sequence: TGTGCCAGCAGCTGGAGGCCTCAGGGAGGTCTTAACTATGGCTACACCTTC.

The chain links TRBV15 to TRBJ1-5; D gene uncertain. Germline loops: CDR1 LNHNV, CDR2 YYDKDF (reference sequence). CDR3 length: 18 amino acids. Trimming left V 1 base short and J 0 bases short, with 16 bases between. The CDR3: CATSRGRTDFYSNQPQHF. The DNA of the CDR3 is TGTGCCACCAGCAGAGGGCGGACGGACTTTTATAGCAATCAGCCCCAGCATTTT.

V and J are TRBV2 and TRBJ2-5, with 7 bases identical to TRBD1. Germline CDR1 and CDR2: SNHLY and FYNNEI. There are 16 residues in the CDR3. With 4 bases clipped from V and 5 bases from J, the junction kept 13 bases outside the gene matches. CDR3 residues: CASSGDGWTGGETQYF. The CDR3 DNA reads TGTGCCAGCAGTGGCGACGGGTGGACAGGAGGCGAGACCCAGTACTTC.

The rearrangement joins TRBV27 to TRBJ1-2; D might be TRBD1 (5 bases). Trimming shortened V by 2 bases and J by 4 bases, and 8 bases separated the two germline ends. There are 13 residues in the CDR3. Germline lookup yields CDR1 MNHEY and CDR2 SMNVEV (reference sequence). CDR3 region: CASSLGGIYGYTF. For the CDR3, the DNA is TGTGCCAGCAGTTTAGGGGGGATCTATGGCTACACCTTC.

The CDR3, as DNA: TGTGCCAGCAGTGAAGACAGCCTTAACTATGGCTACACCTTC. This codes for CASSEDSLNYGYTF. The chain carries TRBV2 and TRBJ1-2; D gene uncertain. Trimming stripped 1 base from V and 1 base from J, with 7 bases between. The CDR3 has 14 amino acids. Looked up from germline, CDR1 is SNHLY and CDR2 is FYNNEI.

This clone was seen a single time. The CDR3 nucleotides read TGCGCCAGCAGCCCCCTACCTTTCGGGAGCCACAATGAGCAGTTCTTC. Amino acids: CASSPLPFGSHNEQFF. The chain uses TRBV4-1 and TRBJ2-1; the D gene is possibly TRBD2 (6 bases). CDR1 and CDR2 from the germline V gene are MGHRA and YSYEKL. This CDR3 has 16 residues. V lost 4 bases, J lost 5 bases, and 18 bases lay in between.

V is TRBV7-6 and J is TRBJ2-2; possibly TRBD2 for D (5 bases). The V and J ends lost 1 base and 5 bases respectively, with 8 bases between them. Germline CDR1 reads SGHVS; CDR2 reads FNYEAQ. The CDR3 runs 14 residues. CDR3 nucleotides: TGTGCCAGCAGCTTAGGACTAAAAACCGGGGAGCTGTTTTTT. As protein: CASSLGLKTGELFF.

The genes are TRBV29-1 and TRBJ1-1; unclear D gene. This CDR3 spans 11 amino acids. The ends were cut back, 3 bases at V and 7 bases at J, with 9 bases in the middle. Germline V lookup: CDR1 SQVTM, CDR2 ANQGSEA. Here the CDR3 reads CSVEGLGEAFF. In DNA form, the CDR3 reads TGCAGCGTTGAGGGGTTGGGTGAAGCTTTCTTT.

In its sample, this clone was seen a few times. The chain recombines TRBV7-8 with TRBJ2-3; the D gene is possibly TRBD2 (6 bases). CDR1 and CDR2 from the germline V gene are SGHVS and FQNEAQ. This CDR3 has 12 residues. Trimming cost V 5 bases and J 5 bases, with 8 bases left between them. This chain's CDR3 is CASSRLVDTQYF. In DNA form, the CDR3 reads TGTGCCAGCAGCAGACTAGTAGATACGCAGTATTTT.

By share, this clone ranks as medium-sized. The V and J genes are TRBV10-2 and TRBJ2-7; 7 positions match TRBD1. The CDR3 contains 14 residues. V shed 3 bases, J shed 2 bases, and the junction held 4 bases outside the gene matches. Germline loops: CDR1 WSHSY, CDR2 SAAADI. The CDR3 is CASSETGDPYEQYF. The CDR3 bases are TGCGCCAGCAGTGAAACAGGGGACCCCTACGAGCAGTACTTC.

This chain connects TRBV5-6 to TRBJ2-7, with D unresolved. CDR1 and CDR2 (germline): SGHDT, YYEEEE. V was trimmed by 2 bases and J by 3 bases, leaving 9 bases between them. The CDR3 runs 13 residues. The DNA of the CDR3 is TGTGCCAGCAGCTTATCTTATAACTACGAGCAGTACTTC. Amino acids: CASSLSYNYEQYF. Based on the CDR3 plus reference TRBV5-6 and TRBJ2-7, the full variable domain is DAGVTQSPTHLIKTRGQQVTLRCSPKSGHDTVSWYQQALGQGPQFIFQYYEEEERQRGNFPDRFSGHQFPNYSSELNVNALLLGDSALYLCASSLSYNYEQYFGPGTRLTVT.

The chain recombines TRBV4-3 with TRBJ2-2; D gene uncertain. CDR1 and CDR2 from the germline V gene are LGHNA and YSLEER. The CDR3 contains 16 residues. Trimming pared 0 bases from V and 7 bases from J, leaving 15 bases between. CDR3 bases: TGCGCCAGCAGCCAAGAACTTGGATTGAATGGCGGGGAGCTGTTTTTT. It yields the protein CASSQELGLNGGELFF.

The V call is TRBV4-1, the J call TRBJ2-7; weak D call: TRBD1 (5 bases). V was clipped by 6 bases and J by 3 bases, with 12 bases between them. Germline CDR1 reads MGHRA; CDR2 reads YSYEKL. The CDR3 extends over 13 amino acids. CDR3 amino acids: CASSEDRDYEQYF. As DNA, the CDR3 is TGCGCCAGCAGTGAAGACAGAGACTACGAGCAGTACTTC.

V is TRBV15 and J is TRBJ2-5, with 8 bases identical to TRBD1. The J call is doubtful: the DNA matches TRBJ2-7 better. Germline loops: CDR1 LNHNV, CDR2 YYDKDF (reference sequence). The CDR3 totals 16 residues. The CDR3 sequence is CATSRDEGTGSYEQYF. In nucleotides, the CDR3 is TGTGCCACCAGCAGAGATGAGGGGACAGGTAGCTACGAGCAGTACTTC.

The chain employs TRBV27 and TRBJ2-1; D is unclear. Germline assignment: CDR1 MNHEY and CDR2 SMNVEV (reference sequence). With 2 bases removed from V and 5 bases from J, the gap between germline ends came to 7 bases. This CDR3 region has 13 residues. The CDR3 protein is CASSLVLDNEQFF. The CDR3 DNA reads TGTGCCAGCAGTTTAGTCTTGGACAATGAGCAGTTCTTC.

The chain has TRBV6-5 and TRBJ1-2, with TRBD1 as a possible D gene (5 bases). The CDR3 consists of 16 residues. The germline V gene has CDR1 MNHEY and CDR2 SVGAGI. The V end was cut by 4 bases, the J end by 0 bases, with 15 bases between. CDR3 DNA sequence: TGTGCCAGCAGTTTATCCCCATCGACAGCTAACTATGGCTACACCTTC. Translated: CASSLSPSTANYGYTF.

This clone has more than one count but fewer than ten. The CDR3 reads CSVVGTGSREAFF. The CDR3 coding sequence is TGCAGCGTTGTAGGGACAGGGAGTCGTGAAGCTTTCTTT. The V gene is TRBV29-1, the J gene TRBJ1-1; 9 bases align to TRBD1. This CDR3 region has 13 residues. Germline CDR1 and CDR2: SQVTM and ANQGSEA. After removal of 4 bases from V and 7 bases from J, the junction contained 7 bases not matched to a gene.

This clone was detected only once. V usage is TRBV6-1 and J usage is TRBJ2-1, with a tentative D call TRBD2 (5 bases). Trimming removed 6 bases at V and 4 bases at J, with 13 bases between. Germline CDR1 reads MNHNS; CDR2 reads SASEGT. The CDR3 runs to 14 residues. The CDR3 DNA is TGTGCCAGCAGGCAGCGGCTCGCTTACAATGAGCAGTTCTTC. Its protein product is CASRQRLAYNEQFF.

J is TRBJ2-7 and V is TRBV10-2; 7 positions match TRBD1. The CDR3 extends over 14 amino acids. V gave up 8 bases and J gave up 3 bases; unmatched junction bases: 10. The germline gives CDR1 WSHSY, CDR2 SAAADI. The CDR3 reads CASLVTGNNYEQYF. Written as DNA, the CDR3 is TGCGCCAGCTTAGTGACAGGGAACAACTACGAGCAGTACTTC.